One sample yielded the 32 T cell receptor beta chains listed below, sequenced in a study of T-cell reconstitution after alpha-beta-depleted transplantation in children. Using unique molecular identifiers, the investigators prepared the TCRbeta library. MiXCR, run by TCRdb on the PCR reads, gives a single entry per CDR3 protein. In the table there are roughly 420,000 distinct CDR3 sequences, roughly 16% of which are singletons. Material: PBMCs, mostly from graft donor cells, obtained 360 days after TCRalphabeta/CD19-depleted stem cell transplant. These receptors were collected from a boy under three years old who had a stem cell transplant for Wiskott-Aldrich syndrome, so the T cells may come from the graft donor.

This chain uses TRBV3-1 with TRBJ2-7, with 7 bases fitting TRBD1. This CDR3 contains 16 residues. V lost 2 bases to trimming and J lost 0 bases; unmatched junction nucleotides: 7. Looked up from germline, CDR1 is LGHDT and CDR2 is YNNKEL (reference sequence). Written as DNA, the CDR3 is TGTGCCAGCAGCCAAAGCCTGGGACAGACCTCCTACGAGCAGTACTTC. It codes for CASSQSLGQTSYEQYF.

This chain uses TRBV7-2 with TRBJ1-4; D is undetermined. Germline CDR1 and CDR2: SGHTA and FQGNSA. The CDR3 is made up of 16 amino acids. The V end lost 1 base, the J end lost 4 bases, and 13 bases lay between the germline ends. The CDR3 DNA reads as TGTGCCAGCAGCTTAGGAGCCTTTCCTAGTAATGAAAAACTGTTTTTT. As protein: CASSLGAFPSNEKLFF.

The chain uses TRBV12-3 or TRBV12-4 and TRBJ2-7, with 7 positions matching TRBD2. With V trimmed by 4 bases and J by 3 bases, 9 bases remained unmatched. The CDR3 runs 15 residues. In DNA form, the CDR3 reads TGTGCCAGCAGTTCGGGGGGAGGAGGCCTCTACGAGCAGTACTTC. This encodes CASSSGGGGLYEQYF.

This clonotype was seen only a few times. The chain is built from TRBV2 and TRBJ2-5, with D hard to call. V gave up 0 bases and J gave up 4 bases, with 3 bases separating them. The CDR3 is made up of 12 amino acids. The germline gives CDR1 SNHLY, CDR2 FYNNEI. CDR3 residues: CASSEAAETQYF. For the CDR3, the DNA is TGTGCCAGCAGTGAAGCGGCAGAGACCCAGTACTTC.

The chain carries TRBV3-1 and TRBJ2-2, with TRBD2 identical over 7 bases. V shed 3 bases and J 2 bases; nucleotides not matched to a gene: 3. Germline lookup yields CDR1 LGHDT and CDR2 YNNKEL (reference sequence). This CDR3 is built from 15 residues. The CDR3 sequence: CASSQGLPNTGELFF. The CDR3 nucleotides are TGTGCCAGCAGCCAGGGACTACCAAACACCGGGGAGCTGTTTTTT.

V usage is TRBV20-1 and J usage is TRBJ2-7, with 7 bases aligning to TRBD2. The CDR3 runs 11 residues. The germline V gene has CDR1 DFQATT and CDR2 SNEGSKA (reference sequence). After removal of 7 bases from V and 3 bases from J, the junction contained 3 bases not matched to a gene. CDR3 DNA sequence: TGCAGTGTCGCGGGAGTCTACGAGCAGTACTTC. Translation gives CSVAGVYEQYF.

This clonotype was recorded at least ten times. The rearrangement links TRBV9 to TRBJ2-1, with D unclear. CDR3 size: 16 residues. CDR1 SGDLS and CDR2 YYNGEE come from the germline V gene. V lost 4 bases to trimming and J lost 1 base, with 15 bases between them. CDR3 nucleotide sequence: TGTGCCAGCAGCCGCCGTTCCCTAGGATCCTACAATGAGCAGTTCTTC. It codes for CASSRRSLGSYNEQFF.

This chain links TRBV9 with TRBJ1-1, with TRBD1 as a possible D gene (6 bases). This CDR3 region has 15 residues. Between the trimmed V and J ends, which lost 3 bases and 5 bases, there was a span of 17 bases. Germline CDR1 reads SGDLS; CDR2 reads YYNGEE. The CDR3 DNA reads TGTGCCAGCAGCGCGGTTCAGGGGAGAGGTACTGAAGCTTTCTTT. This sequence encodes CASSAVQGRGTEAFF.

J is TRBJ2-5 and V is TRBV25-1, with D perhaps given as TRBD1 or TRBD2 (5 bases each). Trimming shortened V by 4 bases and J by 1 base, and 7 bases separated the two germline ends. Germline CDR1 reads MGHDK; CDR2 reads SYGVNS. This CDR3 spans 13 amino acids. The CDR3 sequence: CASSVGAQETQYF. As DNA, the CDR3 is TGTGCCAGCAGTGTCGGGGCCCAAGAGACCCAGTACTTC.

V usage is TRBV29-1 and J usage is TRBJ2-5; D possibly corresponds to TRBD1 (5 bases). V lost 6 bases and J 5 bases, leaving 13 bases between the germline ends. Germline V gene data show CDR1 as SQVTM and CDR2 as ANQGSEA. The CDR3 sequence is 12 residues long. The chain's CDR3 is CSVGQGGETQYF. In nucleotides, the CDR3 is TGCAGCGTGGGGCAGGGTGGGGAGACCCAGTACTTC.

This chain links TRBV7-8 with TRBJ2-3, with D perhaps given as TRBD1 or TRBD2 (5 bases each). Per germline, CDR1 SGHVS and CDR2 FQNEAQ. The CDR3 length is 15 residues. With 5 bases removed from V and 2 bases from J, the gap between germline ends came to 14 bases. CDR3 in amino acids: CASSQGRGYTDTQYF. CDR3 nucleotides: TGTGCCAGCAGCCAGGGACGAGGATACACAGATACGCAGTATTTT.

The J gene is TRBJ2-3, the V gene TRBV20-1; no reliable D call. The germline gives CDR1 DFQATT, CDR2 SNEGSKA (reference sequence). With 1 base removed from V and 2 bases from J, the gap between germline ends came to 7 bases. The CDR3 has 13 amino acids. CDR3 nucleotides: TGCAGTGCTAGAGCCCGGAACACAGATACGCAGTATTTT. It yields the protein CSARARNTDTQYF.

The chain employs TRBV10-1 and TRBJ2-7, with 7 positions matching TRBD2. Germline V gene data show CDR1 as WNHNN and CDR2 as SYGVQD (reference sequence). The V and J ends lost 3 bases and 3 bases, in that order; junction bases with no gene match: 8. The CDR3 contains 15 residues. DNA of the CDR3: TGCGCCAGCAGTGATGGGCGGGAGAGGTTCTACGAGCAGTACTTC. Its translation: CASSDGRERFYEQYF.

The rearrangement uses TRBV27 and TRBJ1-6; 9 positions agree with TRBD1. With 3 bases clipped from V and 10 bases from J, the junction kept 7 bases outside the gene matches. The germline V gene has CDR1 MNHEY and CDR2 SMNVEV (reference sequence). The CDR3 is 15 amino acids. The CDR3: CASSLVTGGSSPLHF. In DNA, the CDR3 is TGTGCCAGCAGTTTGGTTACAGGGGGCTCGTCACCCCTCCACTTT.

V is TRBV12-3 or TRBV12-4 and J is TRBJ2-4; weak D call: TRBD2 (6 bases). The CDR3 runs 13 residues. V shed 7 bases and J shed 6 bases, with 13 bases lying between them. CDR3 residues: CASKRRGGNIQYF. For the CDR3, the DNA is TGTGCCAGCAAAAGGCGGGGAGGAAACATTCAGTACTTC.

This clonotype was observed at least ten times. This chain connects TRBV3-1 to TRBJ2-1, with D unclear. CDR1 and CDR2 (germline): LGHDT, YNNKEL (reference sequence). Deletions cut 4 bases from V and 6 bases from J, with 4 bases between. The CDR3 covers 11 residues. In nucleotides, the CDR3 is TGTGCCAGCAGCCTACTCAATGAGCAGTTCTTC. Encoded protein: CASSLLNEQFF.

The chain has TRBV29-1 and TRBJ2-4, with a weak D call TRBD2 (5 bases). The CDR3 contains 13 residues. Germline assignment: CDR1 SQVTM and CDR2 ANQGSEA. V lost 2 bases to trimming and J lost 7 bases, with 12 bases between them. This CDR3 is CSVERLAGNIQYF. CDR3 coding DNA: TGCAGCGTTGAACGGCTAGCTGGGAACATTCAGTACTTC.

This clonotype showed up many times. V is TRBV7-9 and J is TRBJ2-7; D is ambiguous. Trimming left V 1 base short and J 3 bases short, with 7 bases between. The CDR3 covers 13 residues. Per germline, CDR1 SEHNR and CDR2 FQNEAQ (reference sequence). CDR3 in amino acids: CASSLESYYEQYF. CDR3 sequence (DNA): TGTGCCAGCAGCTTAGAAAGCTACTACGAGCAGTACTTC.

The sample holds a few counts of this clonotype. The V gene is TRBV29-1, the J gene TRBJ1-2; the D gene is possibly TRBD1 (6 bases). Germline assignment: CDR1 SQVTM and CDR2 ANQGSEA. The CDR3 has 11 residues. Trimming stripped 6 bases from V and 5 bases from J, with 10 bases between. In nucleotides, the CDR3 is TGCAGCGTCGGGGGCGGGTATGGCTACACCTTC. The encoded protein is CSVGGGYGYTF.

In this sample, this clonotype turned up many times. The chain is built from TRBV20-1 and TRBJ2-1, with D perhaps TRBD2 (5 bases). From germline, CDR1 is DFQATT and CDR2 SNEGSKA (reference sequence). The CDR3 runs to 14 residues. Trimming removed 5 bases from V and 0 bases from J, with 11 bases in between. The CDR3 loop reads CSAVAIVSYNEQFF. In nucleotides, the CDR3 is TGCAGTGCTGTAGCGATCGTCTCCTACAATGAGCAGTTCTTC.

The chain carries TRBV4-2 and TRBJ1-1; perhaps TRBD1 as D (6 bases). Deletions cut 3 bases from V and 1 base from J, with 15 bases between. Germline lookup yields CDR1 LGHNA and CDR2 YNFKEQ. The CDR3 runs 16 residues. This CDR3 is CASSHGGGNENTEAFF. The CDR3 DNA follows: TGTGCCAGCAGCCACGGTGGGGGCAACGAGAACACTGAAGCTTTCTTT.

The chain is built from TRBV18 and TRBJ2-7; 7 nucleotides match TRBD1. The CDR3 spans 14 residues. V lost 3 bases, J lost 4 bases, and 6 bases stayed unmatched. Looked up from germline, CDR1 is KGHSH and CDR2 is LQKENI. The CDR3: CASSPTDRSYEQYF. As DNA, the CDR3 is TGTGCCAGCTCACCGACGGACAGGAGTTACGAGCAGTACTTC.

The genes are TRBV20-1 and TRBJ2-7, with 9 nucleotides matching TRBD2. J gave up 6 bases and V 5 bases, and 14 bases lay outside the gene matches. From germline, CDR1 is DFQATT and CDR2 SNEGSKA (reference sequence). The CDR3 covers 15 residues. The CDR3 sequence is CSAGIAGVMSLEQYF. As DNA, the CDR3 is TGCAGTGCTGGCATAGCGGGAGTAATGTCCCTCGAGCAGTACTTC.

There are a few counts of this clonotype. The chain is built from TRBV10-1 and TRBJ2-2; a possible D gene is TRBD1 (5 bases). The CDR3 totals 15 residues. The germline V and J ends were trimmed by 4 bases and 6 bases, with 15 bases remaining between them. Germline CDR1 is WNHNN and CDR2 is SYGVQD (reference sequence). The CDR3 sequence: CASSGQGSGAGELFF. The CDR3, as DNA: TGCGCCAGCAGTGGTCAGGGTAGTGGCGCCGGGGAGCTGTTTTTT.

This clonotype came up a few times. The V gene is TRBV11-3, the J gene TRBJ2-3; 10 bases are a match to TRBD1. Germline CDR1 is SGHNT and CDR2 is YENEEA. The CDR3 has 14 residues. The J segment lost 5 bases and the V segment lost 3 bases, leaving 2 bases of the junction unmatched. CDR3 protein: CASSLDRGGDTQYF. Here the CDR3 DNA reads TGTGCCAGCAGCTTGGACAGGGGGGGAGATACGCAGTATTTT.

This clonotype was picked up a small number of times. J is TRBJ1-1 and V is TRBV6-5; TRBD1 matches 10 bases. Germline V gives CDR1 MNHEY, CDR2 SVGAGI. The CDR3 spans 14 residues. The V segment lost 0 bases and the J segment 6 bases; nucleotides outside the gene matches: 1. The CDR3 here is CASSYSGTGAEAFF. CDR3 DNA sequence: TGTGCCAGCAGTTACTCCGGGACAGGGGCTGAAGCTTTCTTT.

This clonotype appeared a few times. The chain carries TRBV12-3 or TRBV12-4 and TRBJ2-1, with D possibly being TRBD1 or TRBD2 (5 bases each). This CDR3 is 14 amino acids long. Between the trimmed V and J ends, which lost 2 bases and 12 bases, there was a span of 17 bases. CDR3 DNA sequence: TGTGCCAGCAGTTTACCCAGGGACGCCGTGGGGCAGTTCTTC. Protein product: CASSLPRDAVGQFF.

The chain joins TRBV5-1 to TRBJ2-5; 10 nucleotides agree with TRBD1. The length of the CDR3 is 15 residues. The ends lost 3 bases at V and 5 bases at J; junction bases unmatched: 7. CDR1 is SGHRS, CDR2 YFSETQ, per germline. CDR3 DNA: TGCGCCAGCAGCTGGACAGGGGGGGATAGTGAGACCCAGTACTTC. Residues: CASSWTGGDSETQYF. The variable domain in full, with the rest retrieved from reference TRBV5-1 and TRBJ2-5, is KAGVTQTPRYLIKTRGQQVTLSCSPISGHRSVSWYQQTPGQGLQFLFEYFSETQRNKGNFPGRFSGRQFSNSRSEMNVSTLELGDSALYLCASSWTGGDSETQYFGPGTRLLVL.

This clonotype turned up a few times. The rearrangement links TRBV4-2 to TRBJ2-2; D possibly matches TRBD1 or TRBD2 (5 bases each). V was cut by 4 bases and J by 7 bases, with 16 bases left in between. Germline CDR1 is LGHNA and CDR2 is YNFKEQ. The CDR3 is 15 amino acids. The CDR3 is CASSLGHYGGGELFF. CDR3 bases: TGTGCCAGCAGCCTAGGACACTATGGAGGCGGGGAGCTGTTTTTT.

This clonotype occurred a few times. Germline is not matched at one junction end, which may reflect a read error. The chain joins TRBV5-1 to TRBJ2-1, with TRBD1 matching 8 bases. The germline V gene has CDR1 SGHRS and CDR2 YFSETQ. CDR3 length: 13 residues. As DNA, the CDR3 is TGCGCCAGCAGCCGGCCCCCGACAGGGGCCCCGATCTTC. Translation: CASSRPPTGAPIF.

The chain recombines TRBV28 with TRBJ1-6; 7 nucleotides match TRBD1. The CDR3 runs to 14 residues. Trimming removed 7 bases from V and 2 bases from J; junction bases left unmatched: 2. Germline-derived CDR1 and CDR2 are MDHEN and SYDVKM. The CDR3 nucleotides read TGTGCCAGCAAGGGGACAGCCTATAATTCACCCCTCCACTTT. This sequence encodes CASKGTAYNSPLHF.

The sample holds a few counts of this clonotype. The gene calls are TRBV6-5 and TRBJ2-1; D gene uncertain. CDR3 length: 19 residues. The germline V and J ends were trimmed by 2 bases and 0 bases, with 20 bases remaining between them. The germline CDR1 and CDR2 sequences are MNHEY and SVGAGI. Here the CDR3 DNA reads TGTGCCAGCAGTTACAGAATGAGAAAAGGCCGGAGCTCCTACAATGAGCAGTTCTTC. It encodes CASSYRMRKGRSSYNEQFF.